Given below is one TCR beta chain in context. Its antigen has not been determined. The sample holds no much larger clone one base away, and base qualities are not on file. Patients with a history of autoimmune disease or receiving systemic immunosuppression were excluded from the trial. Peripheral blood for TCR sequencing was collected from all dose cohorts at baseline, on cycle 4 day 1, and on cycle 7 day 1. The samples were taken from a phase I, first-in-human, multicenter, open-label dose-escalation trial of ivuxolimab. Adults with locally advanced or metastatic head and neck squamous cell, hepatocellular, melanoma or renal cell carcinoma were enrolled in the trial. Before TCR sequencing, CD4+ T cells and CD8+ T cells were sorted from peripheral blood as separate populations. Genomic DNA was isolated from the sorted cells so that the TCRbeta CDR3 region could be sequenced. The immunoSEQ Assay was used to sequence the TCRbeta CDR3 regions. TCRdb carries this immuneACCESS record with in-frame sequences only. Its versions omit some clonotypes, under half of them owing to an unresolved V gene in the studies checked, with the rest unexplained. The sample profile shows roughly 64,000 clones; around 88% of them were found once. Approximately 0.8% of the sample is in the top ten clones.

This entry is derived from a study of OX40 agonist ivuxolimab in advanced cancers. Regarding the complete study: The costimulatory receptor OX40 (CD134) was targeted by ivuxolimab, a fully human IgG2 agonistic monoclonal antibody. The paper describes the monotherapy dose-escalation part (N of about 57 patients) of the phase I trial of ivuxolimab. Three dose-escalation patients achieved partial responses, one with hepatocellular carcinoma and two with cutaneous melanoma. Of the roughly 54 patients in dose escalation, around 20 had hepatocellular carcinoma, some 15 had melanoma, 9 had renal cell carcinoma and 9 had head and neck cancer. Peripheral TCRbeta sequencing was intended to test whether TCR sequence diversity was altered and clonal T-cell expansion was caused by ivuxolimab. In the dose-escalation cohort, 82.7% of patients were male, and the mean age was approximately 60 years, with a range of roughly 20 to 85. Prior anti-PD-1, anti-PD-L1 or anti-CTLA-4 therapy was permitted, and 40% of dose-escalation patients had received checkpoint inhibitors. Intravenous ivuxolimab was administered to patients every 2 weeks at six dose levels: 0.01, 0.1, 0.3, 1.5, 3 and 10 mg/kg. Overall study results and their limits: Which antigens the clonally expanded peripheral T cells were specific for was not determined. Low levels of normalized T-cell clonal expansion were also seen in some patients who did not respond. In the 0.1-3.0 mg/kg groups, partial responders had among the lowest normalized peripheral clonal expansion, particularly in CD8+ T cells. At doses of 0.1 to 3.0 mg/kg, clonal expansion of both CD4+ and CD8+ T cells in blood was seen between baseline and week 6. On average, CD8+ T cells showed more expanded clones than CD4+ T cells after ivuxolimab.

CDR1 and CDR2 were assigned from the germline V gene as MDHEN and SYDVKM. The CDR3 starts with the cysteine, ends with the phenylalanine, and has 13 residues. CDR3 DNA only is kept here, 39 bases in frame from base 1. V gives up 4 bases and J gives up 2 bases, and the segment between their germline ends measures 8 bases. This specimen was CD4+ or CD8+ T cells sorted from blood, taken in a trial of the OX40 agonist ivuxolimab. This sequence originates from an adult with an advanced solid tumor such as melanoma, head and neck, liver or kidney cancer. This chain is built from TRBV28 and TRBJ2-5, with TRBD1 perhaps the D gene, on 6 matching bases. The CDR3 has the sequence CASSSGVQETQYF. The DNA sequence is as follows: TGTGCCAGCAGTTCAGGGGTTCAAGAGACCCAGTACTTC. Supplemented by the reference TRBV28 and TRBJ2-5 proteins around the CDR3, the complete variable domain is DVKVTQSSRYLVKRTGEKVFLECVQDMDHENMFWYRQDPGLGLRLIYFSYDVKMKEKGDIPEGYSVSREKKERFSLILESASTNQTSMYLCASSSGVQETQYFGPGTRLLVL.